Shown below are 9 T cell receptor beta chains from a single sample sequenced in a study of T cell responses to AZD1222 COVID-19 vaccine. TCRdb keeps only in-frame clones here, not all; method: immunoSEQ multiplex PCR. The top ten hold approximately 8.2% of the sample, which has roughly 100,000 clones, 90% seen once. The sample was peripheral blood, taken 28 days after the second AZD1222 dose. These receptors came from an adult who received the AZD1222 COVID-19 vaccine.

The CDR3 region is CATSPGGMNTEAFF. The CDR3 DNA follows: TGTGCCACCTCACCGGGCGGTATGAACACTGAAGCTTTCTTT. V is TRBV24-1 and J is TRBJ1-1; D not resolved. Trimming pared 9 bases from V and 0 bases from J, leaving 13 bases between. Per the germline V gene, CDR1 is KGHDR and CDR2 is SFDVKD. CDR3 length equals 14 residues.

This chain joins TRBV12-5 and TRBJ1-1; TRBD1 is a possible D gene (6 bases). In germline, CDR1 is LGHNT, CDR2 FRNRAP. V was cut by 7 bases and J by 5 bases, with 14 bases left in between. The CDR3 totals 13 residues. The CDR3 DNA reads as TGTGCTAGTGCCCTGGGGGCTGGGACTGAAGCTTTCTTT. This translates into CASALGAGTEAFF.

V usage is TRBV10-3 and J usage is TRBJ1-1; possibly TRBD1 for D (5 bases). Germline CDR1 ENHRY, CDR2 SYGVKD. The CDR3 is 13 amino acids. V lost 6 bases and J 3 bases, leaving 11 bases between the germline ends. CDR3 residues: CAISGGHYTEAFF. CDR3 sequence (DNA): TGTGCCATCAGCGGAGGACATTACACTGAAGCTTTCTTT.

Only a few counts were recorded for this clone. The genes are TRBV2 and TRBJ1-4; maybe TRBD1 (6 bases). Germline V gene data show CDR1 as SNHLY and CDR2 as FYNNEI. Trimming removed 8 bases at V and 10 bases at J, with 11 bases between. This CDR3 comprises 11 residues. CDR3 in amino acids: CASLQGVKLFF. CDR3 nucleotides: TGTGCCAGCTTACAGGGAGTAAAACTGTTTTTT.

Written as DNA, the CDR3 is TGCGCCAGCAGCTTGGCCACAAGTGAGCTAAACACCATATATTTT. Encoded protein: CASSLATSELNTIYF. The genes are TRBV5-1 and TRBJ1-3; D gene uncertain. This CDR3 comprises 15 residues. With 0 bases removed from V and 6 bases from J, the gap between germline ends came to 13 bases. From germline, CDR1 is SGHRS and CDR2 YFSETQ.

CDR3 residues: CASSQEGSPLLDSNQPQHF. CDR3 nucleotides: TGCGCCAGCAGCCAAGAGGGGAGTCCTCTACTTGATAGCAATCAGCCCCAGCATTTT. J is TRBJ1-5 and V is TRBV4-1, with D unresolved. The CDR3 runs to 19 residues. In germline, CDR1 is MGHRA, CDR2 YSYEKL. Trimming shortened V by 0 bases and J by 0 bases, and 18 bases separated the two germline ends.

V and J are TRBV7-8 and TRBJ2-7; TRBD2 matches 7 bases. Germline V gene data show CDR1 as SGHVS and CDR2 as FQNEAQ. This CDR3 has 16 amino acids. V was clipped by 4 bases and J by 2 bases; unmatched bases: 11. The chain's CDR3 is CASSSGRGTTTYEQYF. The CDR3 DNA reads TGTGCCAGCAGCTCAGGACGCGGGACTACCACCTACGAGCAGTACTTC.

The genes are TRBV6-5 and TRBJ2-7; tentatively, D is TRBD2 (5 bases). The CDR3 consists of 16 residues. Germline V gene lookup returns CDR1 MNHEY and CDR2 SVGAGI. The V and J ends lost 0 bases and 4 bases respectively, with 16 bases between them. CDR3 DNA sequence: TGTGCCAGCAGTTACTCGAAGGACTCACCCGCATACGAGCAGTACTTC. Translation: CASSYSKDSPAYEQYF.

The rearrangement links TRBV7-9 to TRBJ1-5; 7 bases line up with TRBD1. The germline V gene has CDR1 SEHNR and CDR2 FQNEAQ (reference sequence). This CDR3 has 13 amino acids. The V and J ends lost 4 bases and 5 bases, in that order; junction bases with no gene match: 2. The CDR3 DNA reads as TGTGCCAGCAGCTCAGGACAGGATCAGCCCCAGCATTTT. It yields the protein CASSSGQDQPQHF.